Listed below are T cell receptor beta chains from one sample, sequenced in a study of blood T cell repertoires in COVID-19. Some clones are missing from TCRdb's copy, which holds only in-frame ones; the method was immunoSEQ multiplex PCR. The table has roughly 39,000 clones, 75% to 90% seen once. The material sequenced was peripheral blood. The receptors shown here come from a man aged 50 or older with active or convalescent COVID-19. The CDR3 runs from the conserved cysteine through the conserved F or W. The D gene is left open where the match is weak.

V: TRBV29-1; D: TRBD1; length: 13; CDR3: CSGGTGFNEKLFF
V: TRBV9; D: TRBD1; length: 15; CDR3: CASSPQPGQTYGYTF
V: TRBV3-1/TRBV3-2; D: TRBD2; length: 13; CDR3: CASSPPGGGELFF
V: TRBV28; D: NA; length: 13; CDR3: CASSWTFTGELFF
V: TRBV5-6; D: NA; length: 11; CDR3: CASSLASEAFF
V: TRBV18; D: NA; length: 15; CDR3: CASSPRAGSQNEQYF
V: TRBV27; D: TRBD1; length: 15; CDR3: CASRPIGQGAGELFF
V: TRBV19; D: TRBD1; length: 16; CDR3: CASSRTGDHSNQPQHF
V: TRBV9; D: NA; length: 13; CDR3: CASSANSGNTIYF
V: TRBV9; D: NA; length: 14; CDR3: CASSVVASYNEQFF
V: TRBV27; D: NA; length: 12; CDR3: CASRDTVSEQYF
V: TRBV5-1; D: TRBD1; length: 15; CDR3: CASSAQQGAGYGYTF
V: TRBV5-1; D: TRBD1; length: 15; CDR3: CASSLGQGGKETQYF
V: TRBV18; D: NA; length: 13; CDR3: CASSPRDNYEQYF
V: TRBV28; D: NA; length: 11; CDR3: CASKSQAEAFF
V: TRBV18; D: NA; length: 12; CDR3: CASSPRTGELFF
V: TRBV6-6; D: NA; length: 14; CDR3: CASSELGVNTEAFF
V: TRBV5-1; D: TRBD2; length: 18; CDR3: CASSVGLAGAYSYNEQFF
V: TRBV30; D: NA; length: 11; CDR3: CAWSALTEAFF
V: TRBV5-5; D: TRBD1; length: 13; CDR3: CASSWGETGNRAF
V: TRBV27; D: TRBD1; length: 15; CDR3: CASSSKTGSKNIQYF
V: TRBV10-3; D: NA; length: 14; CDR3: CAIRDTPTNEKLFF
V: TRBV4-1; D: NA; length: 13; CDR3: CASSQDSGNTIYF
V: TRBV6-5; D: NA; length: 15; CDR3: CASTEGRHSGNTIYF
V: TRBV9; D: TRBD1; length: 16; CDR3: CASNDGTGVRGNTIYF
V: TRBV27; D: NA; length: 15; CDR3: CASSTDSSTNEKLFF
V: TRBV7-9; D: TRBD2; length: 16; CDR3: CASLRPDTGGSGELFF
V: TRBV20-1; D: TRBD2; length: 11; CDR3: CSATSGHEQYF
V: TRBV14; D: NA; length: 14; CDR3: CASSYRAYGTEAFF
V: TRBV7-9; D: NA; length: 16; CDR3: CASSYGTTSGNQPQHF